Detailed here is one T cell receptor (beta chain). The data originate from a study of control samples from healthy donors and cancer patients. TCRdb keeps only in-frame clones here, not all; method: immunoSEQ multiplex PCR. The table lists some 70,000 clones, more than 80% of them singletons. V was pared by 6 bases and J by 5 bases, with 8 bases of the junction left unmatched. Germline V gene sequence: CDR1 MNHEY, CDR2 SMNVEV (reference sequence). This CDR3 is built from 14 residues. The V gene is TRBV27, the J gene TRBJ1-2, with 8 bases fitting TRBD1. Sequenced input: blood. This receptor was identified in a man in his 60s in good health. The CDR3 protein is CASSPQGAGYGYTF. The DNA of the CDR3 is TGTGCCAGCAGCCCCCAGGGGGCGGGGTATGGCTACACCTTC.